These 18 T cell receptor beta chains came from one sample sequenced in a study. Method: immunoSEQ multiplex PCR; TCRdb's copy keeps in-frame clones and lacks some. The sample lists 40,000 to 55,000 clones, approximately 95% occurring once. Sequencing was performed on PBMCs. These receptors came from a man in his forties with rheumatoid arthritis.

This clone was found once. The genes are TRBV28 and TRBJ1-2; 9 positions agree with TRBD1. The CDR3 is 14 amino acids. Looked up from germline, CDR1 is MDHEN and CDR2 is SYDVKM. With 2 bases clipped from V and 3 bases from J, the junction kept 1 base outside the gene matches. As DNA, the CDR3 is TGTGCCAGCAGTTTAACAGGGGGCGACTATGGCTACACCTTC. It is translated as CASSLTGGDYGYTF.

V gene TRBV28 combines with J gene TRBJ2-1; D remains ambiguous. The CDR3 length is 12 residues. V lost 7 bases and J lost 8, with 12 bases in between. CDR1 is MDHEN, CDR2 SYDVKM, per germline. The CDR3 is CASTAGRDEQFF. The CDR3 DNA sequence: TGTGCCAGCACTGCAGGTAGGGATGAGCAGTTCTTC. The variable domain in full, with the rest retrieved from reference TRBV28 and TRBJ2-1, is DVKVTQSSRYLVKRTGEKVFLECVQDMDHENMFWYRQDPGLGLRLIYFSYDVKMKEKGDIPEGYSVSREKKERFSLILESASTNQTSMYLCASTAGRDEQFFGPGTRLTVL.

The chain combines TRBV19 with TRBJ2-7; D is perhaps TRBD1 (6 bases). The CDR3 has 14 amino acids. Trimming took off 3 bases at V and 3 bases at J, with 12 bases between the two ends. The germline gives CDR1 LNHDA, CDR2 SQIVND (reference sequence). The CDR3 loop reads CASSMTGEIYEQYF. The CDR3 DNA reads as TGTGCCAGTAGTATGACAGGCGAAATCTACGAGCAGTACTTC. The entire variable domain, with the rest obtained from reference TRBV19 and TRBJ2-7, is as follows: DGGITQSPKYLFRKEGQNVTLSCEQNLNHDAMYWYRQDPGQGLRLIYYSQIVNDFQKGDIAEGYSVSREKKESFPLTVTSAQKNPTAFYLCASSMTGEIYEQYFGPGTRLTVT.

V is TRBV5-1 and J is TRBJ1-2; D not resolved. V lost 0 bases, J lost 8 bases, and 8 bases lay in between. Germline V lookup: CDR1 SGHRS, CDR2 YFSETQ. The length of the CDR3 is 12 residues. CDR3 DNA: TGCGCCAGCAGCTTGGGGGCAGAAGGCTACACCTTC. Protein product: CASSLGAEGYTF.

This chain connects TRBV12-3 or TRBV12-4 to TRBJ2-7; D gene ambiguous. Trimming took 5 bases from V and 2 from J, leaving 7 bases between them. The CDR3 runs 12 residues. This CDR3 reads CASSPQPYEQYF. Written as DNA, the CDR3 is TGTGCCAGCAGTCCCCAGCCCTACGAGCAGTACTTC.

CDR3 in DNA: TGTGCCAGCAGCTTACCCCTCCGGAATGAGCAGTTCTTC. Protein sequence: CASSLPLRNEQFF. The chain has TRBV7-2 and TRBJ2-1; D is unclear. The V end lost 2 bases, the J end lost 7 bases, and 9 bases lay between the germline ends. The CDR3 loop spans 13 amino acids. In germline, CDR1 is SGHTA, CDR2 FQGNSA. The complete variable domain, with remaining parts taken from reference TRBV7-2 and TRBJ2-1, reads GAGVSQSPSNKVTEKGKDVELRCDPISGHTALYWYRQSLGQGLEFLIYFQGNSAPDKSGLPSDRFSAERTGGSVSTLTIQRTQQEDSAVYLCASSLPLRNEQFFGPGTRLTVL.

This chain joins TRBV6-5 and TRBJ2-7; D not certain. V lost 7 bases and J lost 3, with 13 bases in between. Germline V gene lookup returns CDR1 MNHEY and CDR2 SVGAGI. CDR3 size: 13 residues. The CDR3 DNA is TGTGCCAGCACCTTCTCGCGAGGCTACGAGCAGTACTTC. Translating gives CASTFSRGYEQYF.

The chain has TRBV6-6 and TRBJ1-5, with D maybe TRBD1 (6 bases). Looked up from germline, CDR1 is MNHNY and CDR2 is SVGAGI (reference sequence). Trimming pared 2 bases from V and 5 bases from J, leaving 10 bases between. CDR3 length equals 14 residues. The CDR3 loop reads CASSYRDNYQPQHF. The CDR3 nucleotides are TGTGCCAGCAGTTACAGGGACAATTATCAGCCCCAGCATTTT.

The count of this clone is one. The chain combines TRBV27 with TRBJ2-7; 9 nucleotides match TRBD2. V lost 6 bases, J lost 3 bases, and 6 bases stayed unmatched. This CDR3 has 14 residues. Germline V CDR1 and CDR2: MNHEY, SMNVEV (reference sequence). The CDR3 nucleotides read TGTGCCAGCAGGCTAGCGGGGAACCACTACGAGCAGTACTTC. It translates to CASRLAGNHYEQYF.

The chain links TRBV28 to TRBJ1-5; no definite D call. The V end was cut by 8 bases, the J end by 4 bases, with 9 bases between. The CDR3 is 12 amino acids. In germline, CDR1 is MDHEN, CDR2 SYDVKM. This chain's CDR3 is CASVLPNQPQHF. The CDR3 region has the DNA TGTGCCAGCGTTTTGCCAAATCAGCCCCAGCATTTT.

The chain couples TRBV7-8 to TRBJ1-5, with a weak D call TRBD1 (5 bases). Germline loops: CDR1 SGHVS, CDR2 FQNEAQ. Trimming removed 1 base at V and 4 bases at J, with 17 bases between. This CDR3 has 17 residues. CDR3 sequence reads: CASSLDEFGTANQPQHF. The CDR3 DNA reads as TGTGCCAGCAGCTTAGACGAATTCGGGACCGCAAATCAGCCCCAGCATTTT.

This clone was seen once. The gene calls are TRBV19 and TRBJ1-5, with D uncertain. Trimming stripped 6 bases from V and 2 bases from J, with 11 bases between. The CDR3 has 14 amino acids. Germline V CDR1 and CDR2: LNHDA, SQIVND (reference sequence). The CDR3 spells CASRAAAGNQPQHF. Written as DNA, the CDR3 is TGTGCCAGTAGGGCCGCCGCGGGCAATCAGCCCCAGCATTTT.

The chain carries TRBV4-2 and TRBJ1-4; tentative D call: TRBD1 (6 bases). V was pared by 7 bases and J by 8 bases, with 17 bases between. Germline V lookup: CDR1 LGHNA, CDR2 YNFKEQ. This CDR3 contains 14 residues. CDR3 in amino acids: CASNTGPGAEKLFF. For the CDR3, the DNA is TGTGCCAGCAACACCGGGCCAGGGGCAGAAAAACTGTTTTTT.

The rearrangement links TRBV30 to TRBJ1-1, with no clear D. Trimming cost V 0 bases and J 6 bases, with 8 bases left between them. This CDR3 is 12 amino acids long. Germline lookup yields CDR1 GTSNPN and CDR2 SVGIG (reference sequence). CDR3 region: CAWSVLGSEAFF. The CDR3 DNA is TGTGCCTGGAGTGTACTGGGCTCTGAAGCTTTCTTT.

The rearrangement links TRBV15 to TRBJ1-6, with D unresolved. Germline CDR1 reads LNHNV; CDR2 reads YYDKDF (reference sequence). V was shortened by 1 base and J by 3 bases, with 10 bases between the two germline ends. The CDR3 consists of 16 residues. The CDR3 DNA follows: TGTGCCACCAGCAGAGTTGGGAGCAACTATAATTCACCCCTCCACTTT. Translated, it gives CATSRVGSNYNSPLHF.

This chain connects TRBV24-1 to TRBJ1-1; a weak D match, TRBD1 (5 bases). Deletions cut 0 bases from V and 10 bases from J, with 11 bases between. The CDR3 is 13 amino acids. Germline V gene data show CDR1 as KGHDR and CDR2 as SFDVKD. CDR3 sequence (DNA): TGTGCCACCAGTGATTTGCAGGGCGGGCGAGCTTTCTTT. It codes for CATSDLQGGRAFF.

This clone was seen just once. This rearrangement joins TRBV14 to TRBJ2-1, with D unclear. CDR1 is SGHDN and CDR2 is FVKESK in the germline V gene. The CDR3 totals 18 residues. Between the trimmed V and J ends, which lost 0 bases and 1 base, there was a span of 16 bases. The CDR3 loop is CASSQEYETRLSYNEQFF. The CDR3 nucleotides read TGTGCCAGCAGCCAAGAATATGAGACACGCTTATCCTACAATGAGCAGTTCTTC.

Notes on this clone: Because the CDR3's place on the DNA is in doubt, the DNA is left out and the CDR3 is given as listed by TCRdb. The chain joins TRBV7-6 to TRBJ1-4; TRBD1, the table's D call, was not compared with the DNA. Inclusive of both ends, the CDR3 amounts to 16 amino acids. CDR1 is SGHVS, CDR2 FNYEAQ, per germline. The chain's CDR3 is CASSFGSGQGNEKLFF.